The rows below give T cell receptor beta chains drawn from one sample of a study of cytomegalovirus exposure and HLA in healthy donors. TCRdb keeps only in-frame clones here, not all; method: immunoSEQ multiplex PCR. The table records approximately 240,000 clones, roughly 82% of them present only once. The sequenced sample consisted of PBMCs. The receptors come from a woman aged 40 to 55 in good health and CMV-seropositive. Both conserved end residues are part of each CDR3. A D gene is named only where the DNA matches it firmly. Clone sizes are given selectively: once, few, many, or a class where the clone is expanded.

J gene,V gene,clone size,D gene,CDR3 protein,CDR3 DNA
TRBJ1-5,TRBV7-9,.,.,CASSSSGNQPQHF,TGTGCCAGCAGCTCCAGCGGTAATCAGCCCCAGCATTTT
TRBJ1-2,TRBV27,.,TRBD1,CASSQEGTGYGYTF,TGTGCCAGCAGTCAAGAGGGGACAGGGTATGGCTACACCTTC
TRBJ1-2,TRBV15,.,TRBD1,CATSRRDSNYGYTF,TGTGCCACCAGCAGACGGGACAGTAACTATGGCTACACCTTC
TRBJ2-5,TRBV19,.,.,CASSPGELRETQYF,TGTGCCAGTAGTCCGGGGGAGTTGAGGGAGACCCAGTACTTC
TRBJ1-6,TRBV6-1,.,.,CASSGLTGPPNNSPLHF,TGTGCCAGCAGTGGCCTCACAGGACCGCCTAATAATTCACCCCTCCACTTT
TRBJ2-6,TRBV2,once,TRBD1,CASSRDRAGANVLTF,TGTGCCAGCAGTAGGGACAGGGCTGGGGCCAACGTCCTGACTTTC
TRBJ1-2,TRBV6-4,.,.,CASSDSSGYGYTF,TGTGCCAGCAGTGACTCCTCGGGTTATGGCTACACCTTC
TRBJ1-2,TRBV28,.,.,CASSGSYGYTF,TGTGCCAGCAGTGGGAGCTATGGCTACACCTTC
TRBJ1-2,TRBV6-1,.,.,CASSEAEGRLDGYTF,TGTGCCAGCAGTGAAGCGGAGGGCAGGTTGGATGGCTACACCTTC
TRBJ2-7,TRBV30,.,.,CACREDGPYEQYF,TGTGCCTGCAGGGAGGACGGGCCCTACGAGCAGTACTTC
TRBJ1-4,TRBV9,.,.,CASSITGGGGANEKLFF,TGTGCCAGCAGCATCACAGGAGGCGGGGGGGCTAATGAAAAACTGTTTTTT
TRBJ2-3,TRBV11-2,.,TRBD2,CASSPQGLAGGTDTQYF,TGTGCCAGCAGCCCACAGGGACTAGCGGGGGGCACAGATACGCAGTATTTT
TRBJ2-5,TRBV6-1,.,.,CASSVSGWETQYF,TGTGCCAGCAGTGTGTCCGGGTGGGAGACCCAGTACTTC
TRBJ2-3,TRBV7-9,.,.,CASSLSGTRDTQYF,TGTGCCAGCAGCTTGTCCGGGACTCGCGATACGCAGTATTTT
TRBJ2-5,TRBV30,.,TRBD1,CAWDRDPLQETQYF,TGTGCCTGGGACAGGGATCCTCTCCAAGAGACCCAGTACTTC
TRBJ2-2,TRBV5-1,once,.,CASTEGSMNTGELFF,TGCGCCAGCACGGAGGGATCCATGAACACCGGGGAGCTGTTTTTT
TRBJ2-5,TRBV5-4,.,.,CASSLQAGAQETQYF,TGTGCCAGCAGCTTGCAGGCGGGGGCCCAAGAGACCCAGTACTTC
TRBJ1-2,TRBV30,few,TRBD1,CAWSPQGADGYTF,TGTGCCTGGAGTCCGCAGGGGGCTGATGGCTACACCTTC
TRBJ2-7,TRBV11-2,.,TRBD1,CASSFVTGGEGEQYF,TGTGCCAGCAGCTTTGTGACAGGGGGAGAGGGCGAGCAGTACTTC
TRBJ2-3,TRBV9,.,TRBD2,CASSVGGTSITDTQYF,TGTGCCAGCAGCGTAGGAGGGACTAGCATCACAGATACGCAGTATTTT
TRBJ1-2,TRBV15,once,.,CATSREADRGYGYTF,TGTGCCACCAGCAGAGAAGCGGACCGCGGCTACGGCTACACCTTC
TRBJ2-3,TRBV5-4,.,.,CASSLDGTSTDTQYF,TGTGCCAGCAGCTTGGACGGGACTTCCACAGATACGCAGTATTTT
TRBJ2-7,TRBV11-2,.,TRBD2,CASSPEGLAGGYEQYF,TGTGCCAGCAGCCCCGAGGGACTAGCGGGAGGATACGAGCAGTACTTC
TRBJ2-7,TRBV15,.,.,CATSRDRFSYEQYF,TGTGCCACCAGCAGAGACAGGTTCTCCTACGAGCAGTACTTC
TRBJ2-5,TRBV19,.,TRBD1,CASARQGAETQYF,TGTGCCAGTGCCCGACAGGGTGCGGAGACCCAGTACTTC
TRBJ2-5,TRBV6-5,.,TRBD2,CASSPPSGREGSQYF,TGTGCCAGCAGTCCCCCTTCGGGGAGGGAGGGGAGCCAGTACTTC
TRBJ2-5,TRBV11-1,.,.,CASSLQGIEQETQYF,TGTGCCAGCAGCTTGCAGGGGATCGAGCAAGAGACCCAGTACTTC
TRBJ2-3,TRBV14,few,TRBD1,CASSQGTASTDTQYF,TGTGCCAGCAGCCAGGGGACAGCTAGCACAGATACGCAGTATTTT
TRBJ2-3,TRBV10-3,.,TRBD2,CAIGDGRAPDTQYF,TGTGCCATCGGTGACGGGAGGGCCCCCGATACGCAGTATTTT
TRBJ2-3,TRBV30,.,.,CAWSAAGHTQYF,TGTGCCTGGAGTGCGGCAGGGCATACGCAGTATTTT
TRBJ2-1,TRBV6-6,.,.,CASSNTGQGIGNEQFF,TGTGCCAGCAGTAATACAGGGCAGGGAATTGGCAATGAGCAGTTCTTC
TRBJ2-2,TRBV4-2,.,.,CASSQGQPNTGELFF,TGTGCCAGCAGCCAAGGACAGCCTAACACCGGGGAGCTGTTTTTT
TRBJ1-2,TRBV7-8,few,.,CASSLGRAGGYTF,TGTGCCAGCAGCTTAGGGAGGGCCGGGGGCTACACCTTC
TRBJ2-5,TRBV5-1,.,TRBD2,CASSRDKAGELEETQYF,TGCGCCAGCAGCCGTGATAAAGCGGGAGAGTTGGAGGAGACCCAGTACTTC
TRBJ1-2,TRBV5-1,.,.,CASSLTQGNYGYTF,TGCGCCAGCAGCTTAACTCAGGGAAACTATGGCTACACCTTC
TRBJ2-5,TRBV9,.,.,CASAGETQYF,TGTGCCAGCGCGGGGGAGACCCAGTACTTC
TRBJ2-7,TRBV5-1,.,TRBD1,CASSLVSGGYEQYF,TGCGCCAGCAGCTTGGTCTCAGGGGGCTACGAGCAGTACTTC
TRBJ2-1,TRBV7-2,.,TRBD2,CASSLLAGGNNEQFF,TGTGCCAGCAGCTTATTAGCGGGGGGTAACAATGAGCAGTTCTTC
TRBJ2-2,TRBV5-4,.,TRBD1,CASSPTPDRGRTGELFF,TGTGCCAGCAGCCCCACCCCGGACAGGGGGCGCACCGGGGAGCTGTTTTTT
TRBJ2-1,TRBV4-1,.,TRBD2,CASPSLAGTYNEQFF,TGCGCCAGCCCTTCGCTAGCGGGGACCTACAATGAGCAGTTCTTC
TRBJ1-4,TRBV30,.,.,CAWGGLINEKLFF,TGTGCCTGGGGGGGACTGATTAATGAAAAACTGTTTTTT
TRBJ1-1,TRBV12-5,.,.,CASGSLDTEAFF,TGTGCTAGTGGTTCTCTAGACACTGAAGCTTTCTTT
TRBJ1-3,TRBV30,.,.,CAWSVKGGWGSGNTIYF,TGTGCCTGGAGTGTGAAAGGGGGTTGGGGCTCTGGAAACACCATATATTTT
TRBJ1-5,TRBV14,.,.,CANLNQPQHF,TGTGCCAACTTAAATCAGCCCCAGCATTTT
TRBJ1-1,TRBV30,.,.,CAWEGGTEAFF,TGTGCCTGGGAAGGGGGCACTGAAGCTTTCTTT
TRBJ1-2,TRBV7-9,.,TRBD1,CSSSHDRGTDGYTF,TGTTCCAGCAGCCATGACAGGGGGACGGATGGCTACACCTTC
TRBJ1-2,TRBV9,.,.,CASSVEGKRADYGYTF,TGTGCCAGCAGCGTAGAGGGAAAGAGGGCAGACTATGGCTACACCTTC
TRBJ1-2,TRBV7-8,.,TRBD1,CASSFLPGQGYGYTF,TGTGCCAGCAGCTTTTTACCTGGACAGGGCTATGGCTACACCTTC
TRBJ1-2,TRBV4-2,.,TRBD1,CASSQASRSAGQGNGYTF,TGTGCCAGCAGCCAAGCAAGTCGGTCGGCGGGACAGGGGAATGGCTACACCTTC
TRBJ1-6,TRBV6-5,.,.,CASSYSLGRDAPLHF,TGTGCCAGCAGTTACTCGTTGGGCCGAGATGCACCCCTCCACTTT